This TCR beta chain was observed in a study of blood T cells in healthy people across ages. Background on the study: Every two T cells gave about one barcoded beta molecule via template switching.

Aged about 6 to 100, donors were systemically healthy Caucasians from Russia. Peripheral blood samples of roughly 9.8 milliliters were drawn from each donor. The CDR3 totals 19 residues. The trim removed 5 bases at V and 0 bases at J, leaving 13 bases unmatched. It was with a sample-barcoded 5' primer and a J-beta primer mix that a second PCR of roughly 7 to 12 cycles was run. Template switching added a 12-random-nucleotide identifier to every cDNA molecule. Using its own MiXCR run on the 5' RACE reads, TCRdb lists one record per CDR3 protein. The sample records some 900,000 distinct CDR3 sequences, roughly 50% being singletons.

Sequencing used blood. The genes are TRBV12-3 or TRBV12-4 and TRBJ2-7; 13 bases line up with TRBD2. The clonotype was recovered from a man aged 30-40 years in good health. In DNA form, the CDR3 reads TGTGCCAGCAGTCCCCTACTGGGGACTAGCGGGGCTTCCTCCTACGAGCAGTACTTC. Residues: CASSPLLGTSGASSYEQYF.